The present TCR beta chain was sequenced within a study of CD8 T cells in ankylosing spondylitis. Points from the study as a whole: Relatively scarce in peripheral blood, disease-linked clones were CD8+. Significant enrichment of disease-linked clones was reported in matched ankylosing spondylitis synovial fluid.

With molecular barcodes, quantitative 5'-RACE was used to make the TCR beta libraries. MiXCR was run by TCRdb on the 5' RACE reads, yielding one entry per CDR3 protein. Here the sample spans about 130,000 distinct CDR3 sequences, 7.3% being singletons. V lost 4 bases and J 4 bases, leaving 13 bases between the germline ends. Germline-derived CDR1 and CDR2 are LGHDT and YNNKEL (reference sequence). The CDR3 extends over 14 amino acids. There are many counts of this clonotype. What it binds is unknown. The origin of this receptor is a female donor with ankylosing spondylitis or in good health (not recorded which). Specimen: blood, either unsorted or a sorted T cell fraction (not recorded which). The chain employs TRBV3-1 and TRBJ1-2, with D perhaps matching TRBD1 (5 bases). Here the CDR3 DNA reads TGTGCCAGCAGCCCCCTCGGGGGTGCCTATGGCTACACCTTC. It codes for CASSPLGGAYGYTF.